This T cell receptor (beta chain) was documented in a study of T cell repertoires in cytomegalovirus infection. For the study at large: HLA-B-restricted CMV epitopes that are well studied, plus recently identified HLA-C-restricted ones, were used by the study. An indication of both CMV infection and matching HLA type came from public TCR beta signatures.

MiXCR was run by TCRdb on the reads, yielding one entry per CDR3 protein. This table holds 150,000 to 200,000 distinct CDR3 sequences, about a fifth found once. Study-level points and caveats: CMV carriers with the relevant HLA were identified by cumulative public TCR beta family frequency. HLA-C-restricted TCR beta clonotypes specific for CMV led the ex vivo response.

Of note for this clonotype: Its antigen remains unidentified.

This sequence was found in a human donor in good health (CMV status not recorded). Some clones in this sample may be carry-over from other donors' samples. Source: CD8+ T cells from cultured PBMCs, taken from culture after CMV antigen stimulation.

CDR3 sequence (DNA): TGTGCCAGCAGTTCGGGACAGGGGGCCCACGAGCAGTACTTC. It specifies CASSSGQGAHEQYF. The chain carries TRBV27 and TRBJ2-7, with 12 bases that match TRBD1. This CDR3 region has 14 residues. V shed 4 bases, J shed 5 bases, and the junction held 3 bases outside the gene matches. Germline lookup yields CDR1 MNHEY and CDR2 SMNVEV (reference sequence).